One sample yielded the 15 T cell receptor beta chains listed below, sequenced in a study of cytomegalovirus exposure and HLA in healthy donors. The PCR had 60 Vbeta and 13 Jbeta primers. Libraries were prepared by immunoSEQ multiplex PCR; TCRdb keeps only in-frame clonotypes and omits some of them. The data show around 140,000 clones, and the top ten clones hold 0.96%. Sequenced material: PBMCs. The receptors were sampled from a male donor in good health and CMV-seronegative.

The chain links TRBV6-1 to TRBJ2-7; D is possibly TRBD1 (5 bases). Per the germline V gene, CDR1 is MNHNS and CDR2 is SASEGT. The CDR3 covers 14 residues. With 7 bases removed from V and 3 bases from J, the gap between germline ends came to 16 bases. For the CDR3, the DNA is TGTGCCAGCAAACCCTACGACAGAGTCTACGAGCAGTACTTC. Translated, it gives CASKPYDRVYEQYF.

This chain joins TRBV7-9 and TRBJ1-1; 7 nucleotides line up with TRBD1. Looked up from germline, CDR1 is SEHNR and CDR2 is FQNEAQ (reference sequence). There are 15 residues in the CDR3. J lost 3 bases, V lost 0 bases, and 4 bases had no gene match. CDR3 sequence: CASSLAEGAHTEAFF. The CDR3 DNA reads as TGTGCCAGCAGCTTAGCGGAGGGGGCCCACACTGAAGCTTTCTTT.

The chain uses TRBV5-1 and TRBJ1-3; maybe TRBD1 (6 bases). This CDR3 is built from 16 residues. The germline V and J ends were trimmed by 0 bases and 2 bases, with 12 bases remaining between them. Looked up from germline, CDR1 is SGHRS and CDR2 is YFSETQ. As DNA, the CDR3 is TGCGCCAGCAGCTTGGAGGGTTACAGGGCTGGAAACACCATATATTTT. It yields the protein CASSLEGYRAGNTIYF.

This chain connects TRBV27 to TRBJ1-2, with 11 positions matching TRBD1. Germline-derived CDR1 and CDR2 are MNHEY and SMNVEV (reference sequence). CDR3 length: 15 residues. V dropped 8 bases and J dropped 4; count of bases not matched to a gene: 9. The CDR3: CASRTGGFVGYGYTF. Here the CDR3 DNA reads TGTGCCAGCCGGACAGGGGGCTTTGTTGGCTATGGCTACACCTTC.

The V gene is TRBV6-1, the J gene TRBJ2-3; 8 positions agree with TRBD2. CDR1 is MNHNS, CDR2 SASEGT, per germline. The CDR3 covers 17 residues. V gave up 0 bases and J gave up 3 bases; unmatched junction bases: 8. The CDR3 sequence: CASSEALHGRGTDTQYF. The CDR3 DNA follows: TGTGCCAGCAGTGAAGCGCTTCACGGGAGGGGTACAGATACGCAGTATTTT.

The CDR3 is CASSPQVTVDMNTEAFF. In nucleotides, the CDR3 is TGTGCCAGCTCACCACAAGTGACAGTAGACATGAACACTGAAGCTTTCTTT. This chain joins TRBV18 and TRBJ1-1; maybe TRBD1 (5 bases). CDR3 length: 17 residues. CDR1 KGHSH and CDR2 LQKENI come from the germline V gene. Between the trimmed V and J ends, which lost 1 base and 0 bases, there was a span of 15 bases.

V gene TRBV18 combines with J gene TRBJ2-2; 8 bases line up with TRBD1. CDR3 length: 14 residues. Trimming removed 6 bases from V and 6 bases from J; junction bases left unmatched: 6. The germline V gene has CDR1 KGHSH and CDR2 LQKENI. CDR3 DNA sequence: TGTGCCAGCTCGCCGCAGGGGGCTCCCGGGGAGCTGTTTTTT. Amino acid sequence: CASSPQGAPGELFF.

The chain links TRBV15 to TRBJ1-2; 9 nucleotides line up with TRBD1. V lost 4 bases to trimming and J lost 9 bases; unmatched junction nucleotides: 9. Germline CDR1 is LNHNV and CDR2 is YYDKDF (reference sequence). This CDR3 is 14 amino acids long. The DNA for the CDR3 is TGTGCCACCAGCACGGGACAGGGTCCCCGTCGCTACACCTTC. It encodes CATSTGQGPRRYTF.

The chain employs TRBV28 and TRBJ2-7; weak D call: TRBD1 (5 bases). This CDR3 is built from 16 residues. Germline V gene data show CDR1 as MDHEN and CDR2 as SYDVKM. V was trimmed by 4 bases and J by 2 bases, leaving 18 bases between them. CDR3: CASSWGDSPLTYEQYF. DNA for the CDR3: TGTGCCAGCAGTTGGGGCGACAGCCCCCTTACCTACGAGCAGTACTTC.

The CDR3 reads CASSQPGQGMNTEAFF. CDR3 nucleotide sequence: TGTGCCAGCTCACAGCCGGGACAGGGAATGAACACTGAAGCTTTCTTT. This chain joins TRBV18 and TRBJ1-1; 9 bases fit TRBD1. This CDR3 has 16 residues. J was trimmed by 0 bases and V by 4 bases; bases with no gene match: 6. The germline gives CDR1 KGHSH, CDR2 LQKENI.

V gene TRBV27 combines with J gene TRBJ1-4, with D tentatively TRBD1 (5 bases). V shed 4 bases and J shed 0 bases, with 9 bases lying between them. This CDR3 has 15 amino acids. CDR1 and CDR2 (germline): MNHEY, SMNVEV (reference sequence). CDR3 loop: CASSSDKATNEKLFF. CDR3 DNA: TGTGCCAGCAGTTCGGACAAAGCAACTAATGAAAAACTGTTTTTT.

The V and J genes are TRBV27 and TRBJ2-1; unclear D gene. Germline V lookup: CDR1 MNHEY, CDR2 SMNVEV (reference sequence). The V and J ends lost 6 bases and 2 bases respectively, with 14 bases between them. This CDR3 has 15 residues. Here the CDR3 DNA reads TGTGCCAGCAGCCGGCCTAGTATCCCCTACAATGAGCAGTTCTTC. Translating gives CASSRPSIPYNEQFF.

As for this clone: The sample holds other DNA sequences that translate to the same CDR3. The genes are TRBV9 and TRBJ2-7; tentative D call: TRBD2 (5 bases). The CDR3 has 14 amino acids. The V end lost 0 bases, the J end lost 1 base, and 8 bases lay between the germline ends. Germline V gene data show CDR1 as SGDLS and CDR2 as YYNGEE. CDR3 region: CASSVDGSSYEQYF. The CDR3 DNA sequence: TGTGCCAGCAGCGTAGATGGGAGTTCCTACGAGCAGTACTTC.

J is TRBJ2-5 and V is TRBV5-1; perhaps TRBD2 as D (6 bases). Germline values: CDR1 SGHRS, CDR2 YFSETQ. The CDR3 consists of 15 residues. Trimming cost V 4 bases and J 4 bases, with 17 bases left between them. DNA of the CDR3: TGCGCCAGCAGCCCACGGGCGGGAAGGGCAGAGACCCAGTACTTC. As protein: CASSPRAGRAETQYF.

The CDR3 region is CASPSQGSNIQYF. In nucleotides, the CDR3 is TGTGCCAGCCCCAGTCAGGGTTCGAACATTCAGTACTTC. The gene calls are TRBV6-1 and TRBJ2-4; tentatively, D is TRBD1 (5 bases). The CDR3 consists of 13 residues. The germline gives CDR1 MNHNS, CDR2 SASEGT. With 8 bases removed from V and 7 bases from J, the gap between germline ends came to 15 bases.